What follows is one T cell receptor beta chain and its context. Looked up from germline, CDR1 is WNHNN and CDR2 is SYGVQD (reference sequence). With 4 bases removed from V and 10 bases from J, the gap between germline ends came to 23 bases. The CDR3 covers 16 residues. The data stem from a study of blood T cell repertoires in COVID-19. Overall study context: Samples of COVID-19 (acute and convalescent) were obtained from the United States, Italy and Spain. From T cells, B-cell-depleted T cells, or PBMCs came the material, which was cDNA or gDNA.

In the source study's methods: How many nucleated cells were present was estimated from reference gene primer amplification. The repertoire was sequenced with immunoSEQ multiplex PCR; TCRdb's copy has only in-frame clones and lacks some. V and J calls and clone size follow that table, whereas D and trimming were derived from the DNA. The repertoire holds approximately 170,000 clones, roughly nine tenths seen once, with roughly 4% in the top ten. The clonotype was recovered from an older woman with acute or convalescent COVID-19. The chain carries TRBV10-1 and TRBJ2-1; D ambiguous. Specimen: peripheral blood. The CDR3 nucleotides read TGCGCCAGCAGTGCAGGCTCGTGGGCCCCAACAGAGGAGCAGTTCTTC. Its protein product is CASSAGSWAPTEEQFF.